A selection of T cell receptor beta chains follows, all from one sample in a study of cytomegalovirus exposure and HLA in healthy donors. Only in-frame clones appear in the TCRdb table, and some are missing; sequencing was by immunoSEQ multiplex PCR. The sample lists around 100,000 clones; approximately 80% were seen once. Sequencing used PBMCs. These TCRs come from a woman in her 30s in good health and CMV-seronegative. CDR3s include the opening cysteine and the closing phenylalanine or tryptophan. A D gene is named only where the DNA matches it firmly. A clone size is listed for some rows: how often the clone was seen (once, few, many), or a class if it is expanded.

TRBJ2-1,-,-,TRBV4-2,CASSQDRPGYNEQFF,TGTGCCAGCAGCCAAGATCGACCGGGATACAATGAGCAGTTCTTC
TRBJ2-1,TRBD1,-,TRBV6-5,CASSYLRDREQFF,TGTGCCAGCAGCTACCTCCGGGACAGGGAGCAGTTCTTC
TRBJ2-2,-,-,TRBV14,CASSQDWASNTGELFF,TGTGCCAGCAGCCAAGATTGGGCTTCGAACACCGGGGAGCTGTTTTTT
TRBJ1-6,TRBD1,-,TRBV5-4,CASSLDRTNSPLHF,TGTGCCAGCAGCCTGGACAGGACTAATTCACCCCTCCACTTT
TRBJ1-1,-,few,TRBV7-9,CASRRTEEAFF,TGTGCCAGCAGGAGGACAGAGGAAGCTTTCTTT
TRBJ2-7,-,few,TRBV4-3,CASSHGLAYEQYF,TGCGCCAGCAGCCACGGTCTCGCCTACGAGCAGTACTTC
TRBJ1-1,-,few,TRBV28,CASSPSTTEAFF,TGTGCCAGCAGTCCCTCTACGACTGAAGCTTTCTTT
TRBJ1-1,-,-,TRBV6-1,CATTGNLLGTEAFF,TGTGCCACAACAGGGAATTTATTGGGCACTGAAGCTTTCTTT
TRBJ1-2,-,-,TRBV19,CASSQTLNYGYTF,TGTGCCAGTAGCCAGACTCTAAACTATGGCTACACCTTC
TRBJ2-5,TRBD2,-,TRBV11-3,CASSSRGETQYF,TGTGCCAGCAGTTCGCGGGGGGAGACCCAGTACTTC
TRBJ2-1,TRBD1,once,TRBV5-1,CASSWVTGLSEQFF,TGCGCCAGCAGCTGGGTGACAGGGTTGAGTGAGCAGTTCTTC
TRBJ1-5,-,-,TRBV18,CASSPQQGNQPQHF,TGTGCCAGCTCACCACAACAGGGCAATCAGCCCCAGCATTTT
TRBJ1-3,-,-,TRBV10-3,CAITRGSGNTIYF,TGTGCCATCACCAGAGGCTCTGGAAACACCATATATTTT
TRBJ2-3,TRBD1,-,TRBV5-1,CASSLVGGGQTRTDTQYF,TGCGCCAGCAGCTTGGTAGGGGGCGGCCAGACTCGCACAGATACGCAGTATTTT
TRBJ2-7,-,-,TRBV19,CASSMEGWLGGRYF,TGTGCCAGTAGTATGGAGGGGTGGTTGGGGGGACGCTACTTC
TRBJ1-1,-,-,TRBV7-2,CASSLGGRTMNTEAFF,TGTGCCAGCAGCTTAGGAGGCAGAACCATGAACACTGAAGCTTTCTTT
TRBJ2-7,TRBD1,-,TRBV30,CASSGQGYEQYF,TGTGCCTCTTCTGGACAGGGCTACGAGCAGTACTTC